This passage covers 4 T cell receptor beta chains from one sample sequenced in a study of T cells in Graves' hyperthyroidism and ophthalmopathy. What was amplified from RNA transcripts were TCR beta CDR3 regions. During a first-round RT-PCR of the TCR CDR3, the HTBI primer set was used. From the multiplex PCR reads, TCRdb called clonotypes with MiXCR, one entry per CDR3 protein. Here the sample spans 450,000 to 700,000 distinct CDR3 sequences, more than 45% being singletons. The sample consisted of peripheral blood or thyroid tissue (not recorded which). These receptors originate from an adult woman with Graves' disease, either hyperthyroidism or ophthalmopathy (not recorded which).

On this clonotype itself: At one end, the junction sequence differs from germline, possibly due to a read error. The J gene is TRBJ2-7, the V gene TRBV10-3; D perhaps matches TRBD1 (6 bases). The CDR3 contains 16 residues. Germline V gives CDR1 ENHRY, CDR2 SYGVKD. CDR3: CASSLSPQGNFHEQYF. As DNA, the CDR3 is TGTGCCAGCAGTTTGTCCCCACAGGGCAATTTCCACGAGCAGTACTTC.

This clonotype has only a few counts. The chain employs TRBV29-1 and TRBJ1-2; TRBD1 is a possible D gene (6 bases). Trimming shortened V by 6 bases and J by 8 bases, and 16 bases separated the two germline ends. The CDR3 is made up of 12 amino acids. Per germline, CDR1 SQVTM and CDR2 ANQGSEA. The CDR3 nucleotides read TGCAGCGTATTTACGGGGGCGCGAGGCTACACCTTC. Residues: CSVFTGARGYTF.

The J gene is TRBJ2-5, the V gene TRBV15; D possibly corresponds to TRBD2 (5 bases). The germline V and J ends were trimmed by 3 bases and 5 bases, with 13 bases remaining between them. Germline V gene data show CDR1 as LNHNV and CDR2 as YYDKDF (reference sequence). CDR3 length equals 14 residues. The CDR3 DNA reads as TGTGCCACCAGCAGGGCTACAACGGGGGAGACCCAGTACTTC. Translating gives CATSRATTGETQYF.

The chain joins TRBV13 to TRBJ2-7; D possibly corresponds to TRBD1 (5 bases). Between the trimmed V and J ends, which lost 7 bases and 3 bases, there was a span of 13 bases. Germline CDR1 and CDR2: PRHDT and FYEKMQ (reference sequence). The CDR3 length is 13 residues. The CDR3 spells CASIITGDYEQYF. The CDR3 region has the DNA TGTGCCAGCATTATCACAGGTGACTACGAGCAGTACTTC.